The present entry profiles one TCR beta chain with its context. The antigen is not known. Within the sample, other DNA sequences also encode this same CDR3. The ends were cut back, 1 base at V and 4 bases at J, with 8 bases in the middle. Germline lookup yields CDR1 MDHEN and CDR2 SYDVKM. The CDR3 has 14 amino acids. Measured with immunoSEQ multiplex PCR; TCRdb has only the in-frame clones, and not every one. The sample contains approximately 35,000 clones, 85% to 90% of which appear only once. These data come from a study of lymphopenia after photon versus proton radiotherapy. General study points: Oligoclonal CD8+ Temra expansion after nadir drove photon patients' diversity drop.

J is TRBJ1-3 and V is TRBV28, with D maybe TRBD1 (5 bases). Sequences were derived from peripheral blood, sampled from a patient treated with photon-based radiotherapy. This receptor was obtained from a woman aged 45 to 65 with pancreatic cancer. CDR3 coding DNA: TGTGCCAGCAGTTTATCCAGGGCGGGAAACACCATATATTTT. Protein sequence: CASSLSRAGNTIYF.